This TCR beta chain was observed in a study of vaccination and CD4 T cells after COVID-19 (dated 2022 in TCRdb). Regarding the complete study: Every convalescent patient had a positive nasal swab PCR test for SARS-CoV-2, with mild disease in about nine patients and severe disease in one. The convalescent cohort included six males and four females, with two Hispanic individuals, seven Caucasians, two Asians and one multiracial person. Participants got two doses of the Pfizer-BioNTech BNT162b2 vaccine (n=8) or two doses of the Moderna mRNA-1273 vaccine (n=2). Post-COVID blood samples from convalescent patients were collected a median of around 110 days after diagnosis, with a range of roughly 35 to 180 days. Post-vaccine blood samples were collected a median of around 2.5 months after the second vaccine dose, ranging from about 13 to 250 days. The cultures were stimulated with overlapping spike peptide pools from SARS-CoV-2 and from the common cold coronaviruses HCoV-NL63, HCoV-OC43 and HCoV-229E. In control cultures, a CEFX viral epitope pool was used as positive control, an HIV-1 Nef peptide pool was used as negative control, or no peptide was added. In some eleven COVID-19 convalescent patients and a handful of infection-naive healthy vaccine recipients, researchers compared the spike-specific CD4+ TCR repertoire from before mRNA vaccination with the repertoire from after.

Comment on this clonotype: The target of this receptor is not known. The input lacks base qualities; no much larger clone sits a single base away.

Results and caveats for the whole study, not just this receptor: The median number of SARS-CoV-2-reactive clonotypes rose from fewer than 25 after infection to roughly 38 after vaccination, but the change was not significant. Nearly all vaccine-specific clones in convalescent patients (304 of 307) were mono-reactive for SARS-CoV-2 spike rather than cross-reactive with common cold coronaviruses. The study included relatively few convalescent patients and did not analyze early timepoints after natural infection. In convalescent patients, a median roughly 88% of post-vaccine SARS-CoV-2-reactive clones were detected only after vaccination, suggesting vaccine-specific priming.

Preparation of the library involved PCR. TCR sequencing of DNA from cultured CD4+ T cells used the Oncomine TCR Beta short-read assay at the Johns Hopkins FTIC core. The QIAamp micro DNA kit was used to extract genomic DNA from the cultured CD4+ T cells. Oncomine TCR Beta libraries from cultured CD4+ T cells were pooled with unique dual indexes and sequenced on an Illumina iSeq 100. Regarding the original processing steps: Non-productive sequences were removed, and CDR3s not starting with C, not ending with F or W, or shorter than 7 amino acids were discarded. The MANAFEST web application was used to identify antigen-specific clonotypes by comparing peptide-stimulated wells against reference wells and other culture wells. For a clone to be called positive, the clone needed an FDR below 0.05, an odds ratio above 5, and a productive frequency above 0.1% in at least two of three replicate wells. A clonotype was classed as cross-reactive if the clonotype showed significant expansion both in SARS-CoV-2 spike wells and in at least one common cold coronavirus spike condition. Using R version 3.6.1, CDR3 homology was evaluated through Levenshtein distances (stringdist) along with unrooted phylogenetic trees (ape). TCRdb itself trimmed the public reads at Q25 with fastp, ran MiXCR and retained productive beta chains. Under each unique CDR3 protein, matching rows form one entry showing the most common genes and DNA. Clone size and V and J calls follow TCRdb, not the original study. The table for this sample lists approximately 1,500 distinct CDR3 sequences; 60% to 80% of them were counted only once. Clones ranked in the top ten supply more than 75% of the sample.

From the germline V gene, CDR1 is MNHEY and CDR2 is SVGAGI. Cut back by 2 bases and 8 bases, the V and J ends lie 19 bases apart. The CDR3 starts with the cysteine, ends with the phenylalanine, and has 17 residues. Only the CDR3 DNA stays, 51 bases, in frame from base 1. The sample's treatment or condition label is to be understood as: approximately 11-day PBMC culture with coronavirus spike peptide pools or control peptides (ViraFEST assay). The ViraFEST assay, used in the study, expanded antigen-specific T cells with peptide pools and then identified the expanded clonotypes through TCR sequencing. The positive SARS-CoV-2 PCR tests of the convalescent patients were dated from March to December 2020, before the Alpha, Beta and Delta variants emerged in the United States. Each well held around 2.1 million PBMCs cultured with approximately 9.2 ug/ml peptide pools in IMDM containing approximately 4.8% human AB serum and around 9 IU/ml IL-2. On days 3 and 7, half of the culture medium was replaced with fresh IL-2-containing medium. After roughly 11 days of culture, CD4+ T cells were isolated by negative selection with the EasySep CD4+ T cell isolation kit. PBMCs were separated from whole blood using Ficoll-Paque Plus gradient centrifugation and then either used fresh or cryopreserved at -140C. Culture conditions were generally each tested in triplicate wells.

The receptor was derived from a human donor who had recovered from COVID-19. The sequenced sample was CD4+ T cells from blood, cultured in vitro, obtained after SARS-CoV-2 vaccination. The chain couples TRBV6-5 to TRBJ1-6; the best D guess is TRBD1, with 6 bases matching. The CDR3 protein sequence reads: CASSYLRGGIDDSPLHF. The nucleotide sequence reads as follows: TGTGCCAGCAGTTACCTCAGGGGTGGAATTGACGATTCACCCCTCCACTTT.